Following are 14 T cell receptor beta chains from one sample sequenced in a study of identical twins. MiXCR, run by TCRdb on the 5' RACE reads, gives a single entry per CDR3 protein. The sample consists of some 1,700,000 distinct CDR3 sequences, under 35% of them appearing once. Sequences were obtained from cord blood. These receptors were taken from a newborn girl in good health.

The J gene is TRBJ2-3, the V gene TRBV6-2 or TRBV6-3; D is ambiguous. This CDR3 has 13 amino acids. Germline assignment: CDR1 MNHEY and CDR2 SVGEGT. The germline V and J ends were trimmed by 8 bases and 4 bases, with 13 bases remaining between them. The CDR3 region is CASAYSAPDTQYF. Here the CDR3 DNA reads TGTGCCAGCGCTTACTCAGCGCCAGATACGCAGTATTTT.

This clonotype appeared a few times. The V gene is TRBV4-2, the J gene TRBJ2-5, with 9 bases that match TRBD2. V lost 1 base to trimming and J lost 4 bases; unmatched junction nucleotides: 7. The length of the CDR3 is 16 residues. Germline V CDR1 and CDR2: LGHNA, YNFKEQ. The CDR3 region has the DNA TGTGCCAGCAGCCAAGGGAATAGCGGGAGATTAGAGACCCAGTACTTC. This codes for CASSQGNSGRLETQYF.

This sequence joins TRBV5-1 and TRBJ2-1; D remains ambiguous. From germline, CDR1 is SGHRS and CDR2 YFSETQ. The V gene lost 2 bases and the J gene lost 5 bases, with 20 bases spanning the gap. The CDR3 runs 17 residues. The CDR3 sequence is CASSFRTLSEQNNEQFF. CDR3 nucleotides: TGCGCCAGCAGCTTTCGAACCTTGTCCGAACAAAACAATGAGCAGTTCTTC.

The chain links TRBV27 to TRBJ1-2; D remains ambiguous. The CDR3 is made up of 13 amino acids. Trimming stripped 5 bases from V and 4 bases from J, with 11 bases between. Per the germline V gene, CDR1 is MNHEY and CDR2 is SMNVEV (reference sequence). The CDR3 nucleotides read TGTGCCAGCAGTCCGGGGAGTCCCTATGGCTACACCTTC. This codes for CASSPGSPYGYTF.

This chain links TRBV19 with TRBJ2-7, with D perhaps TRBD1 (5 bases). Trimming took 3 bases from V and 0 from J, leaving 15 bases between them. This CDR3 comprises 16 residues. The germline V gene has CDR1 LNHDA and CDR2 SQIVND (reference sequence). CDR3 sequence: CASSISDSSSSYEQYF. The CDR3, as DNA: TGTGCCAGTAGTATTTCAGACAGTTCGAGCTCCTACGAGCAGTACTTC.

This clonotype was observed a few times. The V and J genes are TRBV14 and TRBJ1-2; a weak D match, TRBD1 (5 bases). Trimming left V 3 bases short and J 2 bases short, with 16 bases between. Germline V gives CDR1 SGHDN, CDR2 FVKESK. The CDR3 is 16 residues long. Here the CDR3 reads CASSQTGGWGNYGYTF. Here the CDR3 DNA reads TGTGCCAGCAGCCAGACGGGGGGATGGGGCAACTATGGCTACACCTTC.

This chain connects TRBV5-6 to TRBJ1-2; D ambiguous. The CDR3 totals 12 residues. Germline lookup yields CDR1 SGHDT and CDR2 YYEEEE. Between the trimmed V and J ends, which lost 0 bases and 7 bases, there was a span of 7 bases. The CDR3 protein is CASSLDGIGYTF. CDR3 nucleotide sequence: TGTGCCAGCAGCTTGGACGGGATTGGCTACACCTTC.

This chain connects TRBV27 to TRBJ2-7, with 9 nucleotides matching TRBD1. V lost 3 bases and J lost 7; bases outside the gene matches: 10. The CDR3 totals 15 residues. Germline V lookup: CDR1 MNHEY, CDR2 SMNVEV (reference sequence). The DNA for the CDR3 is TGTGCCAGCAGTTTCATCGTCACAGGGGGCCGTGAGCAGTACTTC. It translates to CASSFIVTGGREQYF.

The chain recombines TRBV4-1 with TRBJ1-5; D uncertain. V lost 1 base to trimming and J lost 2 bases, with 12 bases between them. The germline CDR1 and CDR2 sequences are MGHRA and YSYEKL. The CDR3 has 16 amino acids. CDR3 sequence: CASSQAELRGNQPQHF. The CDR3 DNA reads TGCGCCAGCAGCCAAGCGGAGTTGAGGGGCAATCAGCCCCAGCATTTT.

Written as DNA, the CDR3 is TGTGCCAGCAGTTCTCCGCTAGCCCGCGCAGATACGCAGTATTTT. Its protein is CASSSPLARADTQYF. The genes are TRBV12-3 or TRBV12-4 and TRBJ2-3; possibly TRBD2 for D (5 bases). CDR3 size: 15 residues. V was cut by 4 bases and J by 4 bases, with 15 bases left in between.

V usage is TRBV7-6 and J usage is TRBJ2-3; D not certain. CDR3 size: 12 residues. Germline V gene data show CDR1 as SGHVS and CDR2 as FNYEAQ. The ends were cut back, 5 bases at V and 5 bases at J, with 8 bases in the middle. The CDR3: CASSASKDTQYF. The CDR3 DNA is TGTGCCAGCAGCGCTAGTAAAGATACGCAGTATTTT.

The V call is TRBV29-1, the J call TRBJ1-6; TRBD1 is a possible D gene (5 bases). The germline CDR1 and CDR2 sequences are SQVTM and ANQGSEA. Trimming took off 0 bases at V and 5 bases at J, with 17 bases between the two ends. The CDR3 covers 17 residues. The CDR3 sequence: CSVEDLLRQYHNSPLHF. For the CDR3, the DNA is TGCAGCGTTGAAGATCTTTTGAGACAGTATCATAATTCACCCCTCCACTTT. The full variable domain, rest sourced from reference TRBV29-1 and TRBJ1-6, is SAVISQKPSRDICQRGTSLTIQCQVDSQVTMMFWYRQQPGQSLTLIATANQGSEATYESGFVIDKFPISRPNLTFSTLTVSNMSPEDSSIYLCSVEDLLRQYHNSPLHFGNGTRLTVT.

Details on this clonotype: The germline gene is not matched at one end of the junction; a read error may be the cause. The V and J genes are TRBV7-7 and TRBJ2-5; 11 nucleotides match TRBD2. This CDR3 spans 16 amino acids. Germline V gene lookup returns CDR1 SSHAT and CDR2 FNYEAQ (reference sequence). CDR3 DNA sequence: TGTGCTAGCACTCATGGCGCTAGCGGGAGGTTTGGGACCCAGTACTTC. Residues: CASTHGASGRFGTQYF.

The chain links TRBV27 to TRBJ2-5; D may be TRBD1 (5 bases). The V and J ends lost 4 bases and 11 bases respectively, with 17 bases between them. The length of the CDR3 is 13 residues. Germline V lookup: CDR1 MNHEY, CDR2 SMNVEV (reference sequence). The CDR3 DNA reads TGTGCCAGCAGTTCCGACAGCCCCAATGAGCAGTACTTC. Residues: CASSSDSPNEQYF.